This T cell receptor beta chain was obtained from a study of cytomegalovirus exposure and HLA in healthy donors. Findings of the study overall: Some public TCRs appeared in many individuals, while most sequences were rare.

CDR3 length equals 13 residues. V lost 7 bases to trimming and J lost 5 bases, with 14 bases between them. The germline gives CDR1 SNHLY, CDR2 FYNNEI. This clone was observed a few times. Its antigen remains unidentified. In the PCR, 60 Vbeta and 13 Jbeta primers were used. Clones were sequenced by immunoSEQ multiplex PCR, and TCRdb holds only the in-frame ones, with some missing. Found here are under 200,000 clones, around 81% of them singletons; the top ten hold about 13%. Sequencing was performed on PBMCs. The sequence was collected from a woman in her forties or fifties in good health and CMV-seronegative. The chain uses TRBV2 and TRBJ1-1, with a possible D match to TRBD1 (6 bases). The CDR3 reads CASTAGEGTEAFF. The CDR3 nucleotides are TGTGCCAGCACCGCAGGGGAAGGTACTGAAGCTTTCTTT.